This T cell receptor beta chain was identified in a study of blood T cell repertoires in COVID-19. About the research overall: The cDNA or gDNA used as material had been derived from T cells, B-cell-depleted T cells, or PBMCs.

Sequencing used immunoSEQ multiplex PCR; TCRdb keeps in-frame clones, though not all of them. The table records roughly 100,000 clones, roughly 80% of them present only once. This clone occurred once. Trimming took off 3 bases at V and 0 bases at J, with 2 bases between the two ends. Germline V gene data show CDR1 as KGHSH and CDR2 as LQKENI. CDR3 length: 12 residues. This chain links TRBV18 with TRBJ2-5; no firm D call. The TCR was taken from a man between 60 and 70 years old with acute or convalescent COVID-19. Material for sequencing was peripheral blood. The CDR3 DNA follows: TGTGCCAGCTCACCCTACCAAGAGACCCAGTACTTC. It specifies CASSPYQETQYF.